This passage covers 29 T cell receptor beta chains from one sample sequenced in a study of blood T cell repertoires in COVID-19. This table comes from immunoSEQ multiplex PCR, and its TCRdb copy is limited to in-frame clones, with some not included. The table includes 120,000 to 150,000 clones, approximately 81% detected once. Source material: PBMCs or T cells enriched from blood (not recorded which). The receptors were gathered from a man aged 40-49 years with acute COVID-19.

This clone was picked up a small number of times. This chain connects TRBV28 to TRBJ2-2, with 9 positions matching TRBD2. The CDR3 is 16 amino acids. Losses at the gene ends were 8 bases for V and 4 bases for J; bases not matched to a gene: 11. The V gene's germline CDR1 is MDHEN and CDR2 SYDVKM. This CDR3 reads CASVIGSGRVTGELFF. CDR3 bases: TGTGCCAGCGTCATCGGTAGCGGGAGAGTCACCGGGGAGCTGTTTTTT.

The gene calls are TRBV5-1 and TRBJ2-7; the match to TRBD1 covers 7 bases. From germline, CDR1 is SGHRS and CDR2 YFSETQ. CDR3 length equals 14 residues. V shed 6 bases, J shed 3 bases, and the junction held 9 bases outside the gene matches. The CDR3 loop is CASTVGDSNYEQYF. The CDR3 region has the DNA TGCGCCAGCACCGTGGGGGACAGTAACTACGAGCAGTACTTC.

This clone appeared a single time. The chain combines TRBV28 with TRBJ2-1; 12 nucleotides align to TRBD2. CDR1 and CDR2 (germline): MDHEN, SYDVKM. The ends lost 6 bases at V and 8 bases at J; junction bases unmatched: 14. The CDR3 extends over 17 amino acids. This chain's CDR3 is CASSPSGRARLGYEQFF. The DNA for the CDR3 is TGTGCCAGCAGCCCTAGCGGGAGGGCCAGGCTAGGATATGAGCAGTTCTTC.

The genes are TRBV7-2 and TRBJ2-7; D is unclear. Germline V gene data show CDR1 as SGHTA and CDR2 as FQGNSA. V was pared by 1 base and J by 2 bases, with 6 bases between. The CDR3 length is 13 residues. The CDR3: CASSLELPYEQYF. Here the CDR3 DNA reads TGTGCCAGCAGCTTAGAGCTACCCTACGAGCAGTACTTC.

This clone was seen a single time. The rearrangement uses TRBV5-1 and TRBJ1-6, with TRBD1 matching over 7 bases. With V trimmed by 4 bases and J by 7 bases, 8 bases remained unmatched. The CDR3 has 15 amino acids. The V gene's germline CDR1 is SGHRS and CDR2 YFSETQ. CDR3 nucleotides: TGCGCCAGCAGCCCGCCGACAGGGAGGAATTCACCCCTCCACTTT. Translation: CASSPPTGRNSPLHF.

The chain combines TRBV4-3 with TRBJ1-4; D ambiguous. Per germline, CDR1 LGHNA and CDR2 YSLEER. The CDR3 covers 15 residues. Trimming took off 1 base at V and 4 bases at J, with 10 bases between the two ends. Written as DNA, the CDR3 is TGCGCCAGCAGCCAAGTGCGAAGTAATAATGAAAAACTGTTTTTT. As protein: CASSQVRSNNEKLFF.

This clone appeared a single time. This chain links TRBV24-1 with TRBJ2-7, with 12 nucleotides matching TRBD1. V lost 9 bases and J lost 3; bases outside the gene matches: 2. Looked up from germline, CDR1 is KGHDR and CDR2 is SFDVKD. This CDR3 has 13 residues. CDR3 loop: CATGTGGGYEQYF. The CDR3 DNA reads TGTGCCACCGGGACAGGGGGCGGCTACGAGCAGTACTTC.

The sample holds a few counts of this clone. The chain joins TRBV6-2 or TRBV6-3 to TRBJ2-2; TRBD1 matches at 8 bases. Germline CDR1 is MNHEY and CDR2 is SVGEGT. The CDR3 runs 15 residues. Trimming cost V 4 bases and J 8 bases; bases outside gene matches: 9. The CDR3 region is CASSFPGQGRGELFF. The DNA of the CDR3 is TGTGCCAGCAGTTTCCCCGGACAGGGTCGAGGGGAGCTGTTTTTT.

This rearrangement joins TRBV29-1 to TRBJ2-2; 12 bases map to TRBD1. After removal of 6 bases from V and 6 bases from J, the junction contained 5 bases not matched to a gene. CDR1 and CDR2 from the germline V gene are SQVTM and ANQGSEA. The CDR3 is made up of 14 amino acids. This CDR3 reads CSVGDRGLSGELFF. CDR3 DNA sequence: TGCAGCGTGGGGGACAGGGGGCTATCCGGGGAGCTGTTTTTT.

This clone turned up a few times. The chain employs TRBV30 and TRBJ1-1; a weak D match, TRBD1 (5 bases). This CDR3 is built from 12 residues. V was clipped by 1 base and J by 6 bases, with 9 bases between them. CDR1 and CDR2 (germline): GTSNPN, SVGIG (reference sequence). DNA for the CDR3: TGTGCCTGGAGTGAGGGGAGGGCTGAAGCTTTCTTT. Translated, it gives CAWSEGRAEAFF.

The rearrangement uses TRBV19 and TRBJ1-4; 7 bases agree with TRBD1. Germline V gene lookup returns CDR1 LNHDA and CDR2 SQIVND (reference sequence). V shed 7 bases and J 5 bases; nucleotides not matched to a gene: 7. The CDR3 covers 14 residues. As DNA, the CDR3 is TGTGCCAGTACCCCGGGACAGTCAAATGAAAAACTGTTTTTT. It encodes CASTPGQSNEKLFF.

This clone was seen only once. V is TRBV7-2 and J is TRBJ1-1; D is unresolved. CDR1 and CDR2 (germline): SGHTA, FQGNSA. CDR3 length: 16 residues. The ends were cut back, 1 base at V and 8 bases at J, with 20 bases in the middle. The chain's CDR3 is CASSLEVLVYEVEAFF. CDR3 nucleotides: TGTGCCAGCAGCTTAGAAGTCCTTGTCTACGAAGTGGAAGCTTTCTTT.

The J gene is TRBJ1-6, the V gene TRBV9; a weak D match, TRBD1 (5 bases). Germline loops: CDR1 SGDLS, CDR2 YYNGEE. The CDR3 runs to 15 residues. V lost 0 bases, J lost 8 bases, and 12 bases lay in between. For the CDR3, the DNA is TGTGCCAGCAGCGTAGAAGGGGTGGGGTATTCACCCCTCCACTTT. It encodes CASSVEGVGYSPLHF. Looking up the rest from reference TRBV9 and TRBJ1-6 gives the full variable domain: DSGVTQTPKHLITATGQRVTLRCSPRSGDLSVYWYQQSLDQGLQFLIQYYNGEERAKGNILERFSAQQFPDLHSELNLSSLELGDSALYFCASSVEGVGYSPLHFGNGTRLTVT.

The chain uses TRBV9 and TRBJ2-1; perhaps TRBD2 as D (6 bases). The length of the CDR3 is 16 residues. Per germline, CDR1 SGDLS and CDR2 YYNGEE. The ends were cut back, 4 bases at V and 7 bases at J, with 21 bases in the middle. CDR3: CASSPQLALIGNEQFF. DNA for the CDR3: TGTGCCAGCAGCCCCCAACTAGCCCTAATAGGGAATGAGCAGTTCTTC.

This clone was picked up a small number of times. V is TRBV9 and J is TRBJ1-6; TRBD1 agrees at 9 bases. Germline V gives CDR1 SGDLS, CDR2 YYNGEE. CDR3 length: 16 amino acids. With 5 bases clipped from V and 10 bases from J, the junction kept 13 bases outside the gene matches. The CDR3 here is CASSSRDRELMSPLHF. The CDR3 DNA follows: TGTGCCAGCAGTTCAAGGGACAGGGAGCTCATGTCACCCCTCCACTTT.

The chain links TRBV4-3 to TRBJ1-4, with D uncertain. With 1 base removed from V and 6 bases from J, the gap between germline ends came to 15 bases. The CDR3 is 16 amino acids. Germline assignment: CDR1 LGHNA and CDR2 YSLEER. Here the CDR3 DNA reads TGCGCCAGCAGCCAAGGGAGGGTTATGGGTTATGAAAAACTGTTTTTT. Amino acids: CASSQGRVMGYEKLFF.

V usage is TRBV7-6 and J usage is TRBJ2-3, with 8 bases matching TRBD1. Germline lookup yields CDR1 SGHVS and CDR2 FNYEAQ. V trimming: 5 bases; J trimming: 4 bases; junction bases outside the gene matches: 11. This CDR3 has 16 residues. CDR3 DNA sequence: TGTGCCAGCAGCCATTTTCGACAGGGGCCCGCAGATACGCAGTATTTT. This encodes CASSHFRQGPADTQYF.

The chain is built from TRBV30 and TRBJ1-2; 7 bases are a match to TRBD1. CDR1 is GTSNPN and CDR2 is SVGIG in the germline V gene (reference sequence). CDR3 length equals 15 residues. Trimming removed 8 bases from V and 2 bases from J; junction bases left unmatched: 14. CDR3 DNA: TGTGCCCGACAAACGACAGGGAACCCCAACTATGGCTACACCTTC. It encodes CARQTTGNPNYGYTF.

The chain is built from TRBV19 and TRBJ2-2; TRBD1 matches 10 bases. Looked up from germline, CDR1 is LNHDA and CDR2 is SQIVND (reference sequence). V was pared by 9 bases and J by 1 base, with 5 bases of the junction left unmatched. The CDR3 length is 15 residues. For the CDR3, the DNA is TGTGCCAGCCGACAGGGGGCCGGGAACACCGGGGAGCTGTTTTTT. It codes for CASRQGAGNTGELFF. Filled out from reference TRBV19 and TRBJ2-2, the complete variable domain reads DGGITQSPKYLFRKEGQNVTLSCEQNLNHDAMYWYRQDPGQGLRLIYYSQIVNDFQKGDIAEGYSVSREKKESFPLTVTSAQKNPTAFYLCASRQGAGNTGELFFGEGSRLTVL.

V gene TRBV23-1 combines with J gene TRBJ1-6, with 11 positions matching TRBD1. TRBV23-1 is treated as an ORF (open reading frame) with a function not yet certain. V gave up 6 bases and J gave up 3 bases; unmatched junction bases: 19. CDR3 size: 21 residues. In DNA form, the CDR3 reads TGCGCCAGCAGCCTGAACTGGGGGACAGGGGGTTATGCGGACTATAATTCACCCCTCCACTTT. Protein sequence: CASSLNWGTGGYADYNSPLHF.

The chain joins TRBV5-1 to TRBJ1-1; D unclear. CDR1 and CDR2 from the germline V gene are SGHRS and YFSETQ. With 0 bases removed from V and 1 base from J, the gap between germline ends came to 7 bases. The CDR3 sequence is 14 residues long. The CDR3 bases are TGCGCCAGCAGCTTGGATCCACAGAACACTGAAGCTTTCTTT. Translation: CASSLDPQNTEAFF.

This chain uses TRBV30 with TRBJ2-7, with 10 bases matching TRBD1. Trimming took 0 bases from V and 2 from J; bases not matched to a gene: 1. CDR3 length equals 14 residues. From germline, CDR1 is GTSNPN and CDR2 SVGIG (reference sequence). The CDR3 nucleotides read TGTGCCTGGAGTGTAGGACAGGGGGCCTACGAGCAGTACTTC. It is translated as CAWSVGQGAYEQYF. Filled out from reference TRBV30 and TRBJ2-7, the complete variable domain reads SQTIHQWPATLVQPVGSPLSLECTVEGTSNPNLYWYRQAAGRGLQLLFYSVGIGQISSEVPQNLSASRPQDRQFILSSKKLLLSDSGFYLCAWSVGQGAYEQYFGPGTRLTVT.

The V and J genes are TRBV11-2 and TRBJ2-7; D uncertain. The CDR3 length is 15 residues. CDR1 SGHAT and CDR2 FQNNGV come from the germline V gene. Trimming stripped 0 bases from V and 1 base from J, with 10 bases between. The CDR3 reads CASSLDSDPSYEQYF. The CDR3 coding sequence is TGTGCCAGCAGCTTAGACAGCGACCCATCCTACGAGCAGTACTTC.

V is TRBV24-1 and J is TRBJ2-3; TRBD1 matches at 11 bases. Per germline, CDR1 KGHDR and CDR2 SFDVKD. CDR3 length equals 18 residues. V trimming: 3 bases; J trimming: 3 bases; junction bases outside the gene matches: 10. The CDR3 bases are TGTGCCACCAGTGATCTCTCGATCGGGACAGGGGGAACAGATACGCAGTATTTT. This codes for CATSDLSIGTGGTDTQYF.

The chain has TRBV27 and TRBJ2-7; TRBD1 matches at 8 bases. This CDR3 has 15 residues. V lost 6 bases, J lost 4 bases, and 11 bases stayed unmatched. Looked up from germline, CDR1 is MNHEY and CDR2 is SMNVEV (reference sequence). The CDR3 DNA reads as TGTGCCAGCAGCTCCGGACAGGGTTTCGGTTACGAGCAGTACTTC. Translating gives CASSSGQGFGYEQYF.

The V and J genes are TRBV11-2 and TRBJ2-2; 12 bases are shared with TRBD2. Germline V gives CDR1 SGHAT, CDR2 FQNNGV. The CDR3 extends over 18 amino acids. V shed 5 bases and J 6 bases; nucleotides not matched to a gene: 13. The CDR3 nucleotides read TGTGCCAGCAGCCCTCATGCTAGCGGGAGGGCCGAGGCCGGGGAGCTGTTTTTT. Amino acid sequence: CASSPHASGRAEAGELFF.

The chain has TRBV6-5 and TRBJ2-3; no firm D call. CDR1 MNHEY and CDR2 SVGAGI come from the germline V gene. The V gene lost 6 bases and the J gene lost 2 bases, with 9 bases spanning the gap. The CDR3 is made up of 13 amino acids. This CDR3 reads CASSNMVTDTQYF. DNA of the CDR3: TGTGCCAGCAGCAACATGGTCACAGATACGCAGTATTTT.

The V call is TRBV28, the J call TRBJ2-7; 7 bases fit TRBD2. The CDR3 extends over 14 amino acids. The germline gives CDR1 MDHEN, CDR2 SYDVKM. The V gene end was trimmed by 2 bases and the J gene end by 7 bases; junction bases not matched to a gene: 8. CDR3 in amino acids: CASSLSGRAQEQYF. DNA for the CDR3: TGTGCCAGCAGTTTAAGTGGGAGGGCCCAAGAGCAGTACTTC.

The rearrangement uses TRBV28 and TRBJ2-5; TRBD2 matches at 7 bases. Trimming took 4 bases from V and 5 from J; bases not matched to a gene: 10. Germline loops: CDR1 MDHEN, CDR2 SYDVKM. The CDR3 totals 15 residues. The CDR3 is CASSSASGRVETQYF. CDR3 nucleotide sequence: TGTGCCAGCAGTTCGGCCTCGGGGAGGGTGGAGACCCAGTACTTC.